The 6 T cell receptor beta chains presented below share a single source sample, sequenced in a study of T cell responses to AZD1222 COVID-19 vaccine. The repertoire was sequenced with immunoSEQ multiplex PCR; TCRdb's copy has only in-frame clones and lacks some. The sample has under 140,000 clones; approximately 94% are singletons. Sequenced here: peripheral blood, sampled 28 days after the second AZD1222 dose. These receptors were collected from an adult who received the AZD1222 COVID-19 vaccine.

For the CDR3, the DNA is TGCGCCAGCAGCGGGGGACTCTACAATGAGCAGTTCTTC. This codes for CASSGGLYNEQFF. This chain joins TRBV5-1 and TRBJ2-1; D may be TRBD2 (6 bases). V lost 4 bases and J lost 3, with 8 bases in between. Germline V gene sequence: CDR1 SGHRS, CDR2 YFSETQ. This CDR3 is 13 amino acids long. Drawing the rest from reference TRBV5-1 and TRBJ2-1, the complete variable domain is KAGVTQTPRYLIKTRGQQVTLSCSPISGHRSVSWYQQTPGQGLQFLFEYFSETQRNKGNFPGRFSGRQFSNSRSEMNVSTLELGDSALYLCASSGGLYNEQFFGPGTRLTVL.

This chain uses TRBV7-2 with TRBJ2-2; 10 bases match TRBD2. This CDR3 contains 17 residues. Trimming removed 5 bases from V and 14 bases from J; junction bases left unmatched: 20. Germline V gene lookup returns CDR1 SGHTA and CDR2 FQGNSA. The CDR3 region is CASSILSRRERGGVLFF. As DNA, the CDR3 is TGTGCCAGCAGCATACTCTCCAGGCGGGAGCGGGGGGGCGTTCTGTTTTTT.

The V and J genes are TRBV19 and TRBJ1-6; no clear D gene. The germline CDR1 and CDR2 sequences are LNHDA and SQIVND (reference sequence). The CDR3 runs 13 residues. The germline V and J ends were trimmed by 10 bases and 7 bases, with 14 bases remaining between them. CDR3 DNA sequence: TGTGCCACTTCTCCTACGGGGAATTCACCCCTCCACTTT. Its translation: CATSPTGNSPLHF.

This clone has just one count. The chain is built from TRBV19 and TRBJ1-1; D not resolved. Germline lookup yields CDR1 LNHDA and CDR2 SQIVND (reference sequence). V lost 4 bases and J lost 4, with 10 bases in between. This CDR3 is built from 13 residues. The CDR3, as DNA: TGTGCCAGTAGTAACGGCCGGGGCACTGAAGCTTTCTTT. Residues: CASSNGRGTEAFF.

This clone was counted a few times. The chain links TRBV6-4 to TRBJ1-2; D perhaps matches TRBD1 (5 bases). V was cut by 0 bases and J by 5 bases, with 19 bases left in between. The CDR3 covers 17 residues. The germline V gene encodes CDR1 MRHNA and CDR2 SNTAGT. CDR3 sequence reads: CASSDSKHKTGVYGYTF. DNA for the CDR3: TGTGCCAGCAGTGACTCGAAACACAAGACGGGGGTATATGGCTACACCTTC.

The chain has TRBV7-9 and TRBJ1-1, with TRBD1 as a possible D gene (5 bases). Germline CDR1 and CDR2: SEHNR and FQNEAQ (reference sequence). Trimming left V 5 bases short and J 5 bases short, with 15 bases between. The CDR3 is 14 amino acids. The CDR3 coding sequence is TGTGCCAGCAGCCTACCCAGGGCGAGAACTGAAGCTTTCTTT. Amino acids: CASSLPRARTEAFF.